Listed below are T cell receptor beta chains from one sample, sequenced in a study of T-cell memory formation after mild COVID-19. TCRdb itself ran the 5' RACE reads through MiXCR, one entry per CDR3 protein. The sample has 200,000 to 250,000 distinct CDR3 sequences; roughly 15% are singletons. Material for sequencing was PBMCs or a T cell subset sorted from them (not recorded which). Source of these receptors: a man between 18 and 35 years old who had mild COVID-19 (a few samples of this study predate the infection). Cell type and time point are not known. Each CDR3 is given with its conserved first and last residue. A D gene is named only where the DNA matches it firmly. Some rows have no size entry. The others give once, few or many, or a class for an expanded clone.

clone size: -
J gene: TRBJ2-2
V gene: TRBV20-1
D gene: TRBD2
CDR3 DNA: TGCAGTGCTAGAGAGCGGGGGGCGAACACCGGGGAGCTGTTTTTT
CDR3 protein: CSARERGANTGELFF

clone size: -
J gene: TRBJ1-2
V gene: TRBV3-1
D gene: -
CDR3 DNA: TGTGCCAGCAGCCAAGATGAGTGGGGGTTTGGTAATTCTGGCTACACCTTC
CDR3 protein: CASSQDEWGFGNSGYTF

clone size: -
J gene: TRBJ1-4
V gene: TRBV3-1
D gene: -
CDR3 DNA: TGTGCCAGCACCGACGGGGACTTTAAACTGTTTTTT
CDR3 protein: CASTDGDFKLFF

clone size: -
J gene: TRBJ2-7
V gene: TRBV5-1
D gene: TRBD1
CDR3 DNA: TGCGCCAGCACCTACCGACAGGGATACGAGCAGTACTTC
CDR3 protein: CASTYRQGYEQYF

clone size: few
J gene: TRBJ2-5
V gene: TRBV7-2
D gene: -
CDR3 DNA: TGTGCCAGCAGCAAACAGGGTTTTGCAGAGACCCAGTACTTC
CDR3 protein: CASSKQGFAETQYF

clone size: -
J gene: TRBJ2-3
V gene: TRBV4-3
D gene: TRBD2
CDR3 DNA: TGCGCCAGCAGCCAAGTCGGGGGGGCAGGGGATACGCAGTATTTT
CDR3 protein: CASSQVGGAGDTQYF

clone size: -
J gene: TRBJ1-5
V gene: TRBV5-1
D gene: TRBD1
CDR3 DNA: TGCGCCAGCGCTTCAGGGACAGGGGGCAATCAGCCCCAGCATTTT
CDR3 protein: CASASGTGGNQPQHF

clone size: few
J gene: TRBJ2-2
V gene: TRBV5-1
D gene: TRBD2
CDR3 DNA: TGCGCCAGCAGGAGTAGCGGGGGGACTTGGACCGGGGAGCTGTTTTTT
CDR3 protein: CASRSSGGTWTGELFF

clone size: -
J gene: TRBJ2-1
V gene: TRBV7-2
D gene: TRBD2
CDR3 DNA: TGTGCCAGCAGCTTGCCCACTAGCGGGAACAATGAGCAGTTCTTC
CDR3 protein: CASSLPTSGNNEQFF

clone size: few
J gene: TRBJ2-7
V gene: TRBV5-1
D gene: TRBD1
CDR3 DNA: TGCGCCAGCAGCCGCCAGGACGGGACAGTTGCCTACGAGCAGTACTTC
CDR3 protein: CASSRQDGTVAYEQYF

clone size: few
J gene: TRBJ2-5
V gene: TRBV5-1
D gene: -
CDR3 DNA: TGCGCCAGCATGACGGAACCCACAGAAGAGACCCAGTACTTC
CDR3 protein: CASMTEPTEETQYF

clone size: -
J gene: TRBJ2-1
V gene: TRBV5-1
D gene: TRBD2
CDR3 DNA: TGCGCCAGCTCCCCTCCGACTAGCGGGGGGGCCAATGAGCAGTTCTTC
CDR3 protein: CASSPPTSGGANEQFF

clone size: -
J gene: TRBJ2-1
V gene: TRBV6-6
D gene: -
CDR3 DNA: TGTGCCAGCAGCAGGCTTTCATTCCGGCAATTCTTC
CDR3 protein: CASSRLSFRQFF

clone size: -
J gene: TRBJ2-5
V gene: TRBV24-1
D gene: -
CDR3 DNA: TGTGCCACCAGTGATGCCCGGATGGAGACCCAGTACTTC
CDR3 protein: CATSDARMETQYF

clone size: few
J gene: TRBJ1-2
V gene: TRBV7-9
D gene: -
CDR3 DNA: TGTGCCAGCAGCTTACTCCCCAGGGGCTATGGCTACACCTTC
CDR3 protein: CASSLLPRGYGYTF

clone size: few
J gene: TRBJ2-7
V gene: TRBV7-2
D gene: TRBD1
CDR3 DNA: TGTGCCAGCAGCCGAGGGACAGAACCCTACGAGCAGTACTTC
CDR3 protein: CASSRGTEPYEQYF

clone size: few
J gene: TRBJ2-5
V gene: TRBV7-2
D gene: TRBD1
CDR3 DNA: TGTGCCAGCAGCCGCGGGACAGGGGTGGCGGAGACCCAGTACTTC
CDR3 protein: CASSRGTGVAETQYF

clone size: -
J gene: TRBJ2-3
V gene: TRBV10-3
D gene: TRBD2
CDR3 DNA: TGTGCCATCACTCCGACGGGGGGGCCAGTAGATACGCAGTATTTT
CDR3 protein: CAITPTGGPVDTQYF

clone size: many
J gene: TRBJ2-5
V gene: TRBV25-1
D gene: TRBD2
CDR3 DNA: TGTGCCAGCAGTGAGACTAGCGGGGTTCGAGAGACCCAGTACTTC
CDR3 protein: CASSETSGVRETQYF

clone size: -
J gene: TRBJ2-2
V gene: TRBV7-3
D gene: -
CDR3 DNA: TGTGCCAGCAGCACCCAGGGGTCCGGGGAGCTGTTTTTT
CDR3 protein: CASSTQGSGELFF

clone size: few
J gene: TRBJ2-1
V gene: TRBV4-3
D gene: TRBD2
CDR3 DNA: TGCGCCAGCAGCCAAGCCCACGGACTAGCGGTAAACAATGAGCAGTTCTTC
CDR3 protein: CASSQAHGLAVNNEQFF

clone size: -
J gene: TRBJ2-1
V gene: TRBV9
D gene: -
CDR3 DNA: TGTGCCAGCAGCGTAGGAGGGCGCGAGCAGTTCTTC
CDR3 protein: CASSVGGREQFF

clone size: few
J gene: TRBJ1-2
V gene: TRBV27
D gene: TRBD1
CDR3 DNA: TGTGCCAGCAGCCCCGGGACAGGGATTAACTATGGCTACACCTTC
CDR3 protein: CASSPGTGINYGYTF

clone size: -
J gene: TRBJ2-5
V gene: TRBV5-1
D gene: TRBD2
CDR3 DNA: TGCGCCAGCAGCTTGGCCCTAGCGGGGGTTGGGGAGACCCAGTACTTC
CDR3 protein: CASSLALAGVGETQYF

clone size: few
J gene: TRBJ1-4
V gene: TRBV4-1
D gene: -
CDR3 DNA: TGCGCCAGCAGACAGGCCCTATTTAATGAAAAACTGTTTTTT
CDR3 protein: CASRQALFNEKLFF

clone size: -
J gene: TRBJ2-2
V gene: TRBV12-3/TRBV12-4
D gene: TRBD1
CDR3 DNA: TGTGCCAGTACCCGGGACAGACCATCTCTCGGGGAGCTGTTTTTT
CDR3 protein: CASTRDRPSLGELFF

clone size: few
J gene: TRBJ1-2
V gene: TRBV6-5
D gene: -
CDR3 DNA: TGTGCCACCGCCCGGGCAGGGGAGGGTAACTATGGCTACACCTTC
CDR3 protein: CATARAGEGNYGYTF

clone size: -
J gene: TRBJ2-1
V gene: TRBV20-1
D gene: TRBD2
CDR3 DNA: TGCAGTGCTATCAATAGCGGGGGGTCTAATGAGCAGTTCTTC
CDR3 protein: CSAINSGGSNEQFF

clone size: -
J gene: TRBJ1-2
V gene: TRBV20-1
D gene: -
CDR3 DNA: TGCAGTGCTTGGGGGTACACTAACTATGGCTACACCTTC
CDR3 protein: CSAWGYTNYGYTF

clone size: -
J gene: TRBJ2-5
V gene: TRBV5-4
D gene: TRBD1
CDR3 DNA: TGTGCCAGCAGCTTGCCAGGGGGCGCCCAAGAGACCCAGTACTTC
CDR3 protein: CASSLPGGAQETQYF

clone size: -
J gene: TRBJ2-5
V gene: TRBV9
D gene: -
CDR3 DNA: TGTGCCAGCAGCGTAGCAGCTACCAGCGAGGAGACCCAGTACTTC
CDR3 protein: CASSVAATSEETQYF

clone size: -
J gene: TRBJ1-6
V gene: TRBV20-1
D gene: TRBD1
CDR3 DNA: TGCAGTGCTAGTGGACAGGCTAATTCACCCCTCCACTTT
CDR3 protein: CSASGQANSPLHF

clone size: few
J gene: TRBJ1-1
V gene: TRBV7-9
D gene: -
CDR3 DNA: TGTGCCAGCAGCTTTAGTCAGGAGAACACTGAAGCTTTCTTT
CDR3 protein: CASSFSQENTEAFF

clone size: few
J gene: TRBJ1-2
V gene: TRBV19
D gene: TRBD1
CDR3 DNA: TGTGCCAGTAGTTACAGGGGAAACCTCTATGGCTACACCTTC
CDR3 protein: CASSYRGNLYGYTF

clone size: -
J gene: TRBJ2-5
V gene: TRBV19
D gene: TRBD2
CDR3 DNA: TGTGCCAGTAGTATCGCCCGAAGCGGGGCAAGAGAGACCCAGTACTTC
CDR3 protein: CASSIARSGARETQYF

clone size: -
J gene: TRBJ2-5
V gene: TRBV7-2
D gene: -
CDR3 DNA: TGTGCCAGCAGCCTGCAGGGTCCCGAGACCCAGTACTTC
CDR3 protein: CASSLQGPETQYF

clone size: few
J gene: TRBJ1-5
V gene: TRBV20-1
D gene: -
CDR3 DNA: TGCAGTGCACGCCCGGCGACGAGTCAGCCCCAGCATTTT
CDR3 protein: CSARPATSQPQHF

clone size: -
J gene: TRBJ2-4
V gene: TRBV12-3/TRBV12-4
D gene: TRBD2
CDR3 DNA: TGTGCCAGCAGGGGACTAGGCGGAAAGGAGTACTTC
CDR3 protein: CASRGLGGKEYF

clone size: few
J gene: TRBJ2-3
V gene: TRBV4-2
D gene: -
CDR3 DNA: TGTGCCAGCAGCCAAGGAGAGGGGGGGGGCACAGATACGCAGTATTTT
CDR3 protein: CASSQGEGGGTDTQYF

clone size: -
J gene: TRBJ2-5
V gene: TRBV5-1
D gene: TRBD2
CDR3 DNA: TGCGCCAGCAGCTGGACTAGACCGGGAGGGACCCAGTACTTC
CDR3 protein: CASSWTRPGGTQYF

clone size: many
J gene: TRBJ2-3
V gene: TRBV30
D gene: TRBD2
CDR3 DNA: TGTGCCTGGAGTGTGTGGGCGGGGGGGAGCACAGATACGCAGTATTTT
CDR3 protein: CAWSVWAGGSTDTQYF

clone size: -
J gene: TRBJ2-3
V gene: TRBV5-6
D gene: TRBD1
CDR3 DNA: TGTGCCAGCAGCTCCTTGGGACAGGGGGCTACAGATACGCAGTATTTT
CDR3 protein: CASSSLGQGATDTQYF

clone size: few
J gene: TRBJ2-2
V gene: TRBV5-1
D gene: -
CDR3 DNA: TGCGCCAGCAGCTTGGTATCGCCATTGGGCACCGGGGAGCTGTTTTTT
CDR3 protein: CASSLVSPLGTGELFF

clone size: -
J gene: TRBJ1-2
V gene: TRBV6-4
D gene: TRBD1
CDR3 DNA: TGTGCCAGCAGTGCGGACAGGACTAACTATGGCTACACCTTC
CDR3 protein: CASSADRTNYGYTF

clone size: -
J gene: TRBJ2-3
V gene: TRBV4-3
D gene: TRBD2
CDR3 DNA: TGCGCCAGCAGCCAAACTAGCGGGTATACGCAGTATTTT
CDR3 protein: CASSQTSGYTQYF

clone size: few
J gene: TRBJ2-1
V gene: TRBV2
D gene: -
CDR3 DNA: TGTGCCAGCAAGGGGGACAATGAGCAGTTCTTC
CDR3 protein: CASKGDNEQFF